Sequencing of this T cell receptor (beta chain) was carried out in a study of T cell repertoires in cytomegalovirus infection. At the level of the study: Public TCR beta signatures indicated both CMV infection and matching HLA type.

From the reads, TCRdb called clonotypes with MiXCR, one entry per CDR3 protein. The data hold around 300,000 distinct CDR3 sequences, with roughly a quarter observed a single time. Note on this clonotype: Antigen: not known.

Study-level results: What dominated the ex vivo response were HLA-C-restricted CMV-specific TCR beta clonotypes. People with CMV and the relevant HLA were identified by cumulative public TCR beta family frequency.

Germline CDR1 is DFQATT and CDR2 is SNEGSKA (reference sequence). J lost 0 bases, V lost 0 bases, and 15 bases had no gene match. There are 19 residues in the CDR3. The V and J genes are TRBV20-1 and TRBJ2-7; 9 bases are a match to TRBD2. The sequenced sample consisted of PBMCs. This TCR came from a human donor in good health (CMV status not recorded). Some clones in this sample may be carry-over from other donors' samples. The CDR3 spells CSARDHASSGGPYSYEQYF. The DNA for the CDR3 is TGCAGTGCTAGAGATCATGCGAGTAGCGGGGGACCCTACTCCTACGAGCAGTACTTC.